This T cell receptor (beta chain) was documented in a study of T cell responses to AZD1222 COVID-19 vaccine. Study-level results: Clonal diversity was possibly underestimated, and the donors were mostly white British, with more females.

TCRdb's table, derived via immunoSEQ multiplex PCR, lists solely in-frame clones and lacks some. The data hold 86,000 or so clones, with over 85% observed a single time. Germline V gene data show CDR1 as MDHEN and CDR2 as SYDVKM. J gave up 4 bases and V 2 bases, and 10 bases lay outside the gene matches. This CDR3 region has 18 residues. In the case of this clone: Its antigen is unidentified.

The TCR sequence derives from an adult in good health. V usage is TRBV28 and J usage is TRBJ1-6; 8 bases agree with TRBD1. The source material was peripheral blood, sampled on day 0 of AZD1222 vaccination. The CDR3 loop is CASSLPGGRRVYNSPLHF. The CDR3 DNA reads as TGTGCCAGCAGTTTACCAGGGGGCCGTCGGGTATATAATTCACCCCTCCACTTT. Full variable domain (remainder filled in from reference TRBV28 and TRBJ1-6): DVKVTQSSRYLVKRTGEKVFLECVQDMDHENMFWYRQDPGLGLRLIYFSYDVKMKEKGDIPEGYSVSREKKERFSLILESASTNQTSMYLCASSLPGGRRVYNSPLHFGNGTRLTVT.